This TCR beta chain was identified during a study of multiple sclerosis patients with progressive multifocal leukoencephalopathy. Assay: immunoSEQ multiplex PCR; the TCRdb copy retains only in-frame clones and omits some. This table holds under 30,000 clones, almost 90% found once. As regards this clone: The antigen remains undetermined.

Regarding the study as a whole: Most PML patients had lower entropy, suggesting less diverse TRB repertoires. PML-onset expanded TRB clones were detectable before and during natalizumab therapy. Preferential TRBV-TRBJ pairings or common gene usage were not detected at PML.

Stated time point: 12 to 13 months of natalizumab therapy. At 6 months of natalizumab came T1, and at 12 months came T2. Unmatched junction bases numbered 5, after V lost 0 bases and J lost 2 bases. Per the germline V gene, CDR1 is SGHTA and CDR2 is FQGTGA. This CDR3 has 16 residues. This sequence originates from a human donor with multiple sclerosis. The chain carries TRBV7-3 and TRBJ2-3, with TRBD2 matching over 7 bases. Sample: PBMCs, taken from a patient treated with natalizumab. The CDR3 here is CASSLTSGDFTDTQYF. The CDR3, as DNA: TGTGCCAGCAGCTTAACCAGCGGGGATTTCACAGATACGCAGTATTTT. The variable domain in full, with the rest retrieved from reference TRBV7-3 and TRBJ2-3, is GAGVSQTPSNKVTEKGKYVELRCDPISGHTALYWYRQSLGQGPEFLIYFQGTGAADDSGLPNDRFFAVRPEGSVSTLKIQRTERGDSAVYLCASSLTSGDFTDTQYFGPGTRLTVL.